The present TCR beta chain was sequenced within a study of T cell responses to AZD1222 COVID-19 vaccine. Whole-study results and caveats: Donors were chiefly white British, with a greater number of females, and clonal diversity was perhaps underestimated. CD4 TCRs associated with vaccination spanned spike, dominating at 160-218 and 743-854.

The method was immunoSEQ multiplex PCR; TCRdb's version includes in-frame clones alone and lacks a portion of them. The table lists roughly 150,000 clones, around 92% of them singletons. In the case of this clone: Antigen unknown.

The sample consisted of peripheral blood, taken on day 0 of AZD1222 vaccination. The TCR was taken from an adult in good health.

This chain's CDR3 is CASSEDRGNSPLHF. DNA for the CDR3: TGTGCCAGCAGTGAGGACAGGGGAAATTCACCCCTCCACTTT. The rearrangement uses TRBV27 and TRBJ1-6; 9 positions match TRBD1. Per germline, CDR1 MNHEY and CDR2 SMNVEV (reference sequence). Trimming removed 5 bases from V and 7 bases from J; junction bases left unmatched: 3. The CDR3 length is 14 residues.